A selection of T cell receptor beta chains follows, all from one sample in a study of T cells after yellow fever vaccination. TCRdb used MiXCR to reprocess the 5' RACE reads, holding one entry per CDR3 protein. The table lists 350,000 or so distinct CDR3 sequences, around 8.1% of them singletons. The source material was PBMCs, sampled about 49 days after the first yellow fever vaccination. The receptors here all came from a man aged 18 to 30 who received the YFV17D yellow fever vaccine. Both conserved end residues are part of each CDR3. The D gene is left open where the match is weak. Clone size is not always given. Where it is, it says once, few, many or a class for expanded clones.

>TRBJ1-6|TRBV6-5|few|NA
CASSYSKVGSPLHF
TGTGCCAGCAGTTACTCGAAGGTGGGATCACCCCTCCACTTT
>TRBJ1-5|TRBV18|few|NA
CASSPDFNQNQPQHF
TGTGCCAGCTCACCGGATTTCAACCAGAATCAGCCCCAGCATTTT
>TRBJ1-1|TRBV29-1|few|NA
CSVDVKNTEAFF
TGCAGCGTAGACGTTAAGAACACTGAAGCTTTCTTT
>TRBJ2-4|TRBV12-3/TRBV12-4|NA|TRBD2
CASSGLAGDKNIQYF
TGTGCCAGCAGTGGACTAGCGGGGGACAAAAACATTCAGTACTTC
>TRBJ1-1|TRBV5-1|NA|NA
CASRQGGTEAFF
TGCGCCAGCAGACAGGGTGGCACTGAAGCTTTCTTT
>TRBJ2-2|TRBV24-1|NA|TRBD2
CATSDASGGAIGELFF
TGTGCCACCAGTGACGCTAGCGGGGGGGCGATCGGGGAGCTGTTTTTT
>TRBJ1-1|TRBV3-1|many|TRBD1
CASSQDAGGNTEAFF
TGTGCCAGCAGCCAAGACGCAGGGGGGAACACTGAAGCTTTCTTT
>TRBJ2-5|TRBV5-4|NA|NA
CASSLYFGGRETQYF
TGTGCCAGCAGCTTGTATTTTGGGGGCCGGGAGACCCAGTACTTC
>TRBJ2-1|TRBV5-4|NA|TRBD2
CASSPGLVSYEQFF
TGTGCCAGCAGCCCGGGACTAGTGAGCTATGAGCAGTTCTTC
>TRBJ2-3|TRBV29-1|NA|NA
CSVGWTATDTQYF
TGCAGCGTTGGGTGGACAGCCACAGATACGCAGTATTTT
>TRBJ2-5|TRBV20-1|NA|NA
CSATKRETQYF
TGCAGTGCCACCAAGAGAGAGACCCAGTACTTC
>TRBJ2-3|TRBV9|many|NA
CASSVGGDTQYF
TGTGCCAGCAGCGTAGGGGGGGATACGCAGTATTTT
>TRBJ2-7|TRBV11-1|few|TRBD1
CASSLGDRASNEQYF
TGTGCCAGCAGCTTAGGGGACAGGGCCTCGAACGAGCAGTACTTC
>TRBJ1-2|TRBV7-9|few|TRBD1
CASSFRDRVGGYTF
TGTGCCAGCAGCTTCCGGGACAGGGTTGGCGGCTACACCTTC
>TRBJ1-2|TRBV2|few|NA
CASSGQSKTYGYTF
TGTGCCAGCAGTGGACAGAGCAAGACGTATGGCTACACCTTC
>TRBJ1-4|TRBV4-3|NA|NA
CASSQFPNQDLATNEKLFF
TGCGCCAGCAGCCAATTCCCCAATCAGGACCTCGCAACTAATGAAAAACTGTTTTTT
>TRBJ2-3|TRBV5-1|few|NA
CASAAGEDTQYF
TGCGCCAGCGCCGCAGGGGAAGATACGCAGTATTTT
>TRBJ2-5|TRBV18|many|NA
CASSYTREETQYF
TGTGCCAGCTCATACACTAGGGAGGAGACCCAGTACTTC
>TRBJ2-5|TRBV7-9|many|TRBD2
CASNQAGGVAETQYF
TGTGCCAGCAACCAAGCGGGGGGAGTGGCAGAGACCCAGTACTTC
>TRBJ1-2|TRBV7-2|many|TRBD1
CGTGSTYGYTF
TGTGGGACAGGGAGTACCTATGGCTACACCTTC
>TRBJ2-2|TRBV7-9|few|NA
CASSFTGTTNTGELFF
TGTGCCAGCAGCTTCACCGGGACAACAAACACCGGGGAGCTGTTTTTT
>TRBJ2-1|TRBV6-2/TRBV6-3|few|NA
CASSPWGVTYNEQFF
TGTGCCAGCAGTCCCTGGGGGGTTACCTACAATGAGCAGTTCTTC
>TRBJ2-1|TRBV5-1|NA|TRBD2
CASSYPSGGAVVGEQFF
TGCGCCAGCAGCTACCCTAGCGGGGGGGCCGTGGTCGGTGAGCAGTTCTTC
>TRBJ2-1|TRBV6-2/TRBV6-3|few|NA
CASSYWVQNEQFF
TGTGCCAGCAGTTATTGGGTACAAAATGAGCAGTTCTTC
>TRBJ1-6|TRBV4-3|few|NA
CASSQEGRNSPLHF
TGCGCCAGCAGCCAAGAGGGGCGGAATTCACCCCTCCACTTT
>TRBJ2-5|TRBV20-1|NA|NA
CSAPEIETQYF
TGCAGTGCTCCAGAGATTGAGACCCAGTACTTC
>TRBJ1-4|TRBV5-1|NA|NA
CASSSLPRGGTNEKLFF
TGCGCCAGCAGCAGCCTACCAAGGGGAGGCACTAATGAAAAACTGTTTTTT
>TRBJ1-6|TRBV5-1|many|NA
CASSLSTGRDSPLHF
TGCGCCAGCAGCTTGTCCACAGGGAGGGATTCACCCCTCCACTTT
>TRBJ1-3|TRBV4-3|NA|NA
CASSLGSPVLGNTIYF
TGCGCCAGCAGCCTCGGGTCCCCTGTTTTGGGAAACACCATATATTTT